The 16 T cell receptor beta chains given below trace back to one sample, sequenced in a study of T-cell memory formation after mild COVID-19. TCRdb itself ran the 5' RACE reads through MiXCR, one entry per CDR3 protein. The repertoire holds 60,000 to 65,000 distinct CDR3 sequences, with about 10% as singletons. The sample taken for sequencing was PBMCs or a T cell subset sorted from them (not recorded which). The receptors here all came from a man between 18 and 29 years old who had mild COVID-19 (a few samples of this study predate the infection). Cell type and time point are not known.

V is TRBV18 and J is TRBJ2-3, with D possibly being TRBD1 (6 bases). The CDR3 loop spans 14 amino acids. The germline V and J ends were trimmed by 1 base and 1 base, with 6 bases remaining between them. CDR1 is KGHSH and CDR2 is LQKENI in the germline V gene. As DNA, the CDR3 is TGTGCCAGCTCACCACAGGGGGGCACAGATACGCAGTATTTT. The encoded protein is CASSPQGGTDTQYF.

Of note for this clonotype: The junction departs from the called germline gene at one end, perhaps through a read error. The CDR3 is CASSERGTSEQVF. The CDR3 nucleotides are TGTGCCAGCAGTGAACGGGGGACTAGTGAGCAGGTCTTC. The J gene is TRBJ2-1, the V gene TRBV2; 8 bases agree with TRBD2. Germline V gives CDR1 SNHLY, CDR2 FYNNEI. The CDR3 is made up of 13 amino acids.

The chain uses TRBV5-1 and TRBJ1-1; tentatively, D is TRBD1 (6 bases). Germline lookup yields CDR1 SGHRS and CDR2 YFSETQ. The germline V and J ends were trimmed by 4 bases and 3 bases, with 16 bases remaining between them. This CDR3 contains 15 residues. The CDR3 sequence is CASSRLWGLDTEAFF. As DNA, the CDR3 is TGCGCCAGCAGCCGTCTTTGGGGGCTGGACACTGAAGCTTTCTTT.

The chain combines TRBV5-1 with TRBJ1-3, with unresolved D. Germline V gene lookup returns CDR1 SGHRS and CDR2 YFSETQ. V lost 2 bases and J lost 0, with 15 bases in between. The CDR3 totals 17 residues. The CDR3 here is CASSFSPLSGSGNTIYF. CDR3 coding DNA: TGCGCCAGCAGCTTTTCGCCTCTAAGCGGCTCTGGAAACACCATATATTTT.

The V and J genes are TRBV7-2 and TRBJ1-2; D not resolved. In germline, CDR1 is SGHTA, CDR2 FQGNSA. This CDR3 spans 15 amino acids. V was clipped by 4 bases and J by 7 bases, with 19 bases between them. CDR3 nucleotides: TGTGCCAGCAGCTCGCCCCGGGCCCGCTCAGGTGGCTACACCTTC. Its translation: CASSSPRARSGGYTF.

Ten or more counts support this clonotype. This chain joins TRBV7-9 and TRBJ2-3; D uncertain. The CDR3 runs 15 residues. Germline V gene sequence: CDR1 SEHNR, CDR2 FQNEAQ (reference sequence). The germline V and J ends were trimmed by 0 bases and 2 bases, with 9 bases remaining between them. CDR3 residues: CASSLAGSPTDTQYF. The CDR3 DNA sequence: TGTGCCAGCAGCTTAGCCGGAAGCCCCACAGATACGCAGTATTTT.

This clonotype was recorded many times. The chain carries TRBV3-1 and TRBJ2-4; 13 bases agree with TRBD2. This CDR3 contains 16 residues. The junction had 1 base not matched to a gene; V was cut back by 4 bases and J by 1 base. Germline CDR1 LGHDT, CDR2 YNNKEL (reference sequence). CDR3: CASSPTSGGAKNIQYF. For the CDR3, the DNA is TGTGCCAGCAGCCCGACTAGCGGGGGGGCCAAAAACATTCAGTACTTC.

The chain combines TRBV4-3 with TRBJ2-1; D is unresolved. The CDR3 is 14 amino acids. With 4 bases removed from V and 5 bases from J, the gap between germline ends came to 12 bases. Germline CDR1 reads LGHNA; CDR2 reads YSLEER. The CDR3 nucleotides are TGCGCCAGCAGCCGAACGTCCCTGAACAATGAGCAGTTCTTC. This translates into CASSRTSLNNEQFF.

This clonotype was found many times. V and J are TRBV5-1 and TRBJ2-3, with D possibly being TRBD2 (5 bases). V was shortened by 0 bases and J by 0 bases, with 5 bases between the two germline ends. From germline, CDR1 is SGHRS and CDR2 YFSETQ. This CDR3 region has 14 residues. This CDR3 is CASSLGTSTDTQYF. CDR3 DNA: TGCGCCAGCAGCTTGGGGACTAGCACAGATACGCAGTATTTT.

This sequence joins TRBV11-2 and TRBJ2-7; D uncertain. CDR1 is SGHAT and CDR2 is FQNNGV in the germline V gene. The length of the CDR3 is 13 residues. Trimming removed 5 bases at V and 3 bases at J, with 11 bases between. CDR3 sequence: CASSQGPGYEQYV. The CDR3 nucleotides are TGTGCCAGCAGCCAAGGACCGGGCTACGAGCAGTACGTC.

This clonotype was seen only a few times. CDR3 nucleotides: TGTGCCAGCGGAAAGGACGGAACTAATGAAAAACTGTTTTTT. Protein: CASGKDGTNEKLFF. The chain links TRBV7-2 to TRBJ1-4, with no clear D. The CDR3 runs 14 residues. Germline assignment: CDR1 SGHTA and CDR2 FQGNSA. V was pared by 8 bases and J by 1 base, with 11 bases between.

This clonotype came up a few times. The chain uses TRBV7-3 and TRBJ2-4, with D hard to call. Germline CDR1 is SGHTA and CDR2 is FQGTGA. V was pared by 1 base and J by 8 bases, with 12 bases between. The CDR3 has 14 amino acids. CDR3 DNA sequence: TGTGCCAGCAGCTTAATGGGCAGTCAGGACATTCAGTACTTC. As protein: CASSLMGSQDIQYF.

In the case of this clonotype: This could be a read error, since a much larger clone is one nucleotide away. The chain couples TRBV7-6 to TRBJ2-1; possibly TRBD2 for D (5 bases). Looked up from germline, CDR1 is SGHVS and CDR2 is FNYEAQ. The CDR3 has 17 amino acids. The V and J ends lost 4 bases and 8 bases respectively, with 24 bases between them. CDR3: CASSSPYVGRGSDEQFF. The CDR3 nucleotides are TGTGCCAGCAGCTCCCCTTATGTAGGACGGGGTAGTGATGAGCAGTTCTTC.

The rearrangement joins TRBV7-2 to TRBJ1-4; D possibly corresponds to TRBD1 (5 bases). This CDR3 is 13 amino acids long. The V and J ends lost 5 bases and 6 bases respectively, with 10 bases between them. CDR1 and CDR2 from the germline V gene are SGHTA and FQGNSA. This chain's CDR3 is CASSRSTDEKLFF. CDR3 bases: TGTGCCAGCAGCCGTTCGACAGATGAAAAACTGTTTTTT.

V usage is TRBV12-3 or TRBV12-4 and J usage is TRBJ1-1; D unresolved. The CDR3 has 16 residues. V shed 6 bases and J shed 6 bases, with 23 bases lying between them. The CDR3 sequence: CASSLGKSELGSEAFF. CDR3 bases: TGTGCCAGCAGCCTGGGGAAATCGGAGTTGGGTTCTGAAGCTTTCTTT.

The chain employs TRBV6-5 and TRBJ1-1; D is uncertain. The V and J ends lost 2 bases and 1 base respectively, with 8 bases between them. The V gene's germline CDR1 is MNHEY and CDR2 SVGAGI. This CDR3 spans 14 amino acids. The CDR3 reads CASSYSAGNTEAFF. The CDR3 DNA reads as TGTGCCAGCAGTTACAGTGCAGGGAACACTGAAGCTTTCTTT.